The clone carrying this T cell receptor (beta chain) was recorded a few times. Assay: immunoSEQ multiplex PCR; the TCRdb copy retains only in-frame clones and omits some. The data show 69,000 or so clones, roughly 80% seen once. V was clipped by 9 bases and J by 1 base, with 9 bases between them. CDR3 length equals 12 residues. The germline V gene encodes CDR1 ENHRY and CDR2 SYGVKD. The sample is drawn from a study of OX40 agonist ivuxolimab in advanced cancers. This receptor was identified in an adult with an advanced solid tumor such as melanoma, head and neck, liver or kidney cancer. This chain uses TRBV10-3 with TRBJ1-1; D is perhaps TRBD1 (5 bases). Sample: CD4+ or CD8+ T cells sorted from blood, taken in a trial of the OX40 agonist ivuxolimab. CDR3 nucleotide sequence: TGTGCCATTGGCGGGGGGAACACTGAAGCTTTCTTT. Its translation: CAIGGGNTEAFF.